Listed below are T cell receptor beta chains from one sample, sequenced in a study of cytomegalovirus exposure and HLA in healthy donors. Method: immunoSEQ multiplex PCR; TCRdb's copy keeps in-frame clones and lacks some. The repertoire holds more than 95,000 clones, approximately 78% seen once, with 1.5% to 2% in the top ten. Input material: PBMCs. Receptor source: a woman aged 40-49 years in good health and CMV-seronegative. CDR3s include the opening cysteine and the closing phenylalanine or tryptophan. D genes are given only for firm matches. Rows may omit the clone size; those that give it use once, few, many or a size class.

d_call	v_call	j_call	clone_size	cdr3_nt	cdr3_aa
TRBD1	TRBV6-1	TRBJ2-1	.	TGTGCCACCGACAGGACAGGGAATGAGCAGTTCTTC	CATDRTGNEQFF
TRBD2	TRBV5-1	TRBJ2-1	.	TGCGCCAGCAGCTCCTCAGGGGGCTCTAGACTAGCGGGTGCGATCTCCTACAATGAGCAGTTCTTC	CASSSSGGSRLAGAISYNEQFF
TRBD1	TRBV5-4	TRBJ2-4	.	TGTGCCAGCAGCCAAGAGGGGGCTCCAGGGTACATTCAGTACTTC	CASSQEGAPGYIQYF
TRBD1	TRBV5-5	TRBJ1-1	.	TGTGCCAGCAGCCGAGGGACAGGGATGAACACTGAAGCTTTCTTT	CASSRGTGMNTEAFF
TRBD1	TRBV6-5	TRBJ2-7	once	TGTGCCAGCAGTTACGGGACAGGGGGTCCCTACGAGCAGTACTTC	CASSYGTGGPYEQYF
TRBD1	TRBV29-1	TRBJ2-3	.	TGCAGCGCCCGACAGGGGGCTACAGATACGCAGTATTTT	CSARQGATDTQYF
.	TRBV28	TRBJ1-1	.	TGTGCCACGTGCAGGGAGGGCACTGAAGCTTTCTTT	CATCREGTEAFF
.	TRBV2	TRBJ1-5	.	TGTGCCAGCAGTGACGGGGGGCGCTTTCGTCAGCCCCAGCATTTT	CASSDGGRFRQPQHF
TRBD1	TRBV28	TRBJ1-4	.	TGTGCCAGCAGACACCCAGGGGGAATCGTTGAAAAACTGTTTTTT	CASRHPGGIVEKLFF
.	TRBV6-1	TRBJ2-5	.	TGTGCCAGCAGTGACCCGGGAGAGACCCAGTACTTC	CASSDPGETQYF
.	TRBV18	TRBJ1-1	.	TGTGCCAGCTCACTTTATGCAGGGTCATTGAACACTGAAGCTTTCTTT	CASSLYAGSLNTEAFF
.	TRBV7-2	TRBJ1-3	.	TGTGCCAGCAGCTCCAGCGTTCAGGGGTTTGGTAACACCATATATTTT	CASSSSVQGFGNTIYF
TRBD2	TRBV27	TRBJ2-7	.	TGTGCCAGCAGACCTCTAGCGGGAGGGCCTTACGAGCAGTACTTC	CASRPLAGGPYEQYF
.	TRBV7-9	TRBJ2-7	.	TGTTCCAGCAGCTCTACCTACGAGCAGTACTTC	CSSSSTYEQYF
TRBD1	TRBV5-4	TRBJ2-7	.	TGTGCCAGCAGCTCCACGACAGGGGGCCACGCGTACTTC	CASSSTTGGHAYF
.	TRBV15	TRBJ1-1	.	TGTGCCACCAGCGGGGGGTGGAGGGCCGGCACTGAAGCTTTCTTT	CATSGGWRAGTEAFF
.	TRBV6-1	TRBJ1-4	once	TGTGCCAGCATCGGGTTTGAAAAACTGTTTTTT	CASIGFEKLFF
.	TRBV27	TRBJ1-1	once	TGTGCCAGCAGTCCATTCCCCGACAGGAACACTGAAGCTTTCTTT	CASSPFPDRNTEAFF
TRBD2	TRBV6-5	TRBJ2-3	.	TGTGCCAGCAAGGGGAGCGGGAGAAAAACAGATACGCAGTATTTT	CASKGSGRKTDTQYF
.	TRBV15	TRBJ1-1	.	TGTGCCACCAGCAAACACCCGACAGATTATAACACTGAAGCTTTCTTT	CATSKHPTDYNTEAFF
TRBD1	TRBV4-1	TRBJ2-7	few	TGCGCCAGCAGCCAAGCCGACAGGGCCTACGAGCAGTACTTC	CASSQADRAYEQYF
.	TRBV5-1	TRBJ1-1	.	TGCGCCAGCAGCTTGGGTGGGGGGACTGAAGCTTTCTTT	CASSLGGGTEAFF
TRBD2	TRBV4-3	TRBJ2-1	.	TGCGCCAGCAGCCAGGCTACTAGCGGAGACTACAATGAGCAGTTCTTC	CASSQATSGDYNEQFF
.	TRBV10-3	TRBJ1-2	.	TGTGCCATCAGTCCGACTAAGGGTGACTATGGCTACACCTTC	CAISPTKGDYGYTF
TRBD1	TRBV2	TRBJ2-7	.	TGTGCCAGTTACCTCCTGACAGGGGCCTACGAGCAGTACTTC	CASYLLTGAYEQYF
.	TRBV9	TRBJ1-3	few	TGTGCCAGCAGCGTAGTGCCGGGAGCATCTGGAAACACCATATATTTT	CASSVVPGASGNTIYF
TRBD1	TRBV14	TRBJ1-2	.	TGTGCCAGCAGCCAAGATAGGGGGCTTGTGTATGGCTACACCTTC	CASSQDRGLVYGYTF
.	TRBV28	TRBJ1-5	.	TGTGCCAGCAGTTATCTATCGTATGGGCGGACGCGGGTGAATCAGCCCCAGCATTTT	CASSYLSYGRTRVNQPQHF
TRBD1	TRBV28	TRBJ1-2	.	TGTGCCAGCAGTTTGCCAGCGAGGGGACAGGGGGGCTATGGCTACACCTTC	CASSLPARGQGGYGYTF
TRBD1	TRBV13	TRBJ1-2	few	TGTGCCAGCAGCCAGACTCCGGGACAGGGTATATATCTAGGTGGCTACACCTTC	CASSQTPGQGIYLGGYTF
.	TRBV6-5	TRBJ2-1	few	TGTGCCAGCTCCGGGGACTACAATGAGCAGTTCTTC	CASSGDYNEQFF
TRBD1	TRBV10-3	TRBJ2-1	.	TGTGCCATCAGTGGTCAACCGGGACAGGGGGATGTTGAGCAGTTCTTC	CAISGQPGQGDVEQFF
.	TRBV19	TRBJ1-5	.	TGTGCCAGTAGCTCCGTCGAGGGATATAGCAATCAGCCCCAGCATTTT	CASSSVEGYSNQPQHF
.	TRBV7-9	TRBJ1-2	.	TGTTCCAGCAGCCTCATCGGGGGGGCAGTGGATGGCTACACCTTC	CSSSLIGGAVDGYTF
.	TRBV21-1	TRBJ1-5	.	TGTGCCAGCAGGGACGGACAGGCCCCTTTTAGCCAGCCCCAGCATTTT	CASRDGQAPFSQPQHF
.	TRBV30	TRBJ1-1	.	TGTGCCTGCGACTGGGGGGACACTGAAGCTTTCTTT	CACDWGDTEAFF
TRBD2	TRBV4-1	TRBJ2-1	.	TGCGCCAGCAGCCTGTATGGGGGAGGGGACTCCTACAATGAGCAGTTCTTC	CASSLYGGGDSYNEQFF
TRBD1	TRBV19	TRBJ2-1	.	TGTGCCAGTAGTTACCTTGGACAGGGAAGTCAGTTCTTC	CASSYLGQGSQFF
.	TRBV28	TRBJ1-1	.	TGTGCCAGCAGCCCGGGGTCGAGTAACGCTGAAGCTTTCTTT	CASSPGSSNAEAFF
.	TRBV19	TRBJ1-5	.	TGTGCCAGTTCAGAAGCGGGAGGGCCCCAGCATTTT	CASSEAGGPQHF
TRBD2	TRBV27	TRBJ2-2	once	TGTGCCAGCAGCCAGGGACTAGCAAACCCCTCCGGGGACGGGGAGCTGTTTTTT	CASSQGLANPSGDGELFF
.	TRBV7-9	TRBJ1-4	.	TGTGCCAGCAGCCTGGGGCAGGCGGTTGAAAAACTGTTTTTT	CASSLGQAVEKLFF
.	TRBV7-3	TRBJ2-1	.	TGTGCCAGCGGGACACTTTCTAAATCGGACAATGAGCAGTTCTTC	CASGTLSKSDNEQFF
.	TRBV7-8	TRBJ2-7	once	TGTGCCAGCAGCCGCCTTTGGGGGAGGAATACCTACGAGCAGTACTTC	CASSRLWGRNTYEQYF
TRBD2	TRBV7-2	TRBJ2-2	.	TGTGCCAGCAGCTCCGTAGCGGGGAACACCGGGGAGCTGTTTTTT	CASSSVAGNTGELFF
TRBD2	TRBV5-4	TRBJ2-2	.	TGTGCCAGCAGCCTTGGGACTAGCGGGAGAAGGGCCGGGGAGCTGTTTTTT	CASSLGTSGRRAGELFF
TRBD1	TRBV5-5	TRBJ1-5	.	TGTGCCAGCAGCTTGGCCCTGGGACAGGGAGGTCAGCCCCAGCATTTT	CASSLALGQGGQPQHF
.	TRBV2	TRBJ1-5	.	TGTGCCAGCACTCTGGGGCGCTCCAATCAGCCCCAGCATTTT	CASTLGRSNQPQHF
.	TRBV5-1	TRBJ1-1	.	TGCGCCAGCAGCTTGTCATCGGTGCAGAACACTGAAGCTTTCTTT	CASSLSSVQNTEAFF
TRBD1	TRBV6-1	TRBJ1-1	.	TGTGCCAGCAGTCGACAGGGGAACACTGAAGCTTTCTTT	CASSRQGNTEAFF
.	TRBV18	TRBJ1-5	.	TGTGCCAGCTCAGAGTTCGAGTTCAATCAGCCCCAGCATTTT	CASSEFEFNQPQHF